Below are 24 T cell receptor beta chains sequenced from a single sample in a study of blood T cell repertoires in COVID-19. Only in-frame clones appear in the TCRdb table, and some are missing; sequencing was by immunoSEQ multiplex PCR. Among roughly 150,000 clones listed, approximately 85% were seen once. The specimen was peripheral blood. The receptors were gathered from an elderly man with COVID-19, enrolled during active disease.

On this clone itself: This same CDR3 is encoded by further DNA sequences in the sample. V is TRBV19 and J is TRBJ2-6, with D maybe TRBD2 (7 bases). Looked up from germline, CDR1 is LNHDA and CDR2 is SQIVND (reference sequence). Trimming stripped 9 bases from V and 2 bases from J, with 11 bases between. CDR3 length equals 14 residues. The CDR3 sequence: CASQGGAGANVLTF. CDR3 nucleotides: TGTGCCAGCCAAGGGGGGGCTGGGGCCAACGTCCTGACTTTC.

The V call is TRBV12-5, the J call TRBJ2-3; D call uncertain. The germline V gene encodes CDR1 LGHNT and CDR2 FRNRAP. CDR3 length equals 16 residues. The V end lost 1 base, the J end lost 6 bases, and 17 bases lay between the germline ends. CDR3 loop: CASGLALVARRDTQYF. The CDR3 bases are TGTGCTAGTGGTTTGGCCCTCGTGGCCCGCAGGGATACGCAGTATTTT. Full variable domain (missing parts from reference TRBV12-5 and TRBJ2-3): DARVTQTPRHKVTEMGQEVTMRCQPILGHNTVFWYRQTMMQGLELLAYFRNRAPLDDSGMPKDRFSAEMPDATLATLKIQPSEPRDSAVYFCASGLALVARRDTQYFGPGTRLTVL.

The chain is built from TRBV5-4 and TRBJ1-1; 7 nucleotides line up with TRBD1. The CDR3 extends over 15 amino acids. From germline, CDR1 is SGHNT and CDR2 YYREEE (reference sequence). J was trimmed by 10 bases and V by 4 bases; bases with no gene match: 16. The DNA for the CDR3 is TGTGCCAGCAGCCCTCAGGGACAGCCTACCCTCGGAGCTTTCTTT. It codes for CASSPQGQPTLGAFF.

J is TRBJ1-1 and V is TRBV15; tentative D call: TRBD1 (6 bases). Trimming left V 0 bases short and J 6 bases short, with 17 bases between. Germline CDR1 and CDR2: LNHNV and YYDKDF (reference sequence). The CDR3 covers 16 residues. In DNA form, the CDR3 reads TGTGCCACCAGCAGAGATCGCTTGAGGGGGTATGCTGAAGCTTTCTTT. This sequence encodes CATSRDRLRGYAEAFF.

This chain links TRBV5-6 with TRBJ2-7, with D unclear. Trimming removed 2 bases at V and 5 bases at J, with 11 bases between. The CDR3 has 13 residues. Germline V lookup: CDR1 SGHDT, CDR2 YYEEEE. CDR3: CASSFTGSHEQYF. The CDR3, as DNA: TGTGCCAGCAGCTTCACGGGTAGCCACGAGCAGTACTTC.

The chain employs TRBV2 and TRBJ2-6; D remains unclear. The CDR3 consists of 12 residues. V was clipped by 6 bases and J by 13 bases, with 13 bases between them. CDR1 is SNHLY, CDR2 FYNNEI, per germline. The CDR3 loop is CASRESVRVLTF. CDR3 nucleotides: TGTGCCAGCAGGGAATCGGTGCGTGTCCTGACTTTC. The complete variable domain, with remaining parts taken from reference TRBV2 and TRBJ2-6, reads EPEVTQTPSHQVTQMGQEVILRCVPISNHLYFYWYRQILGQKVEFLVSFYNNEISEKSEIFDDQFSVERPDGSNFTLKIRSTKLEDSAMYFCASRESVRVLTFGAGSRLTVL.

V is TRBV3-1 (or the pseudogene TRBV3-2) and J is TRBJ1-6; unclear D gene. With 5 bases removed from V and 11 bases from J, the gap between germline ends came to 16 bases. The CDR3 loop spans 14 amino acids. Looked up from germline, CDR1 is LGHDT and CDR2 is YNNKEL (reference sequence). In DNA form, the CDR3 reads TGTGCCAGCAGCGCCACCGGGTCGCTTGCACCCCTCCACTTT. It codes for CASSATGSLAPLHF.

The chain combines TRBV7-2 with TRBJ2-3, with TRBD2 identical over 12 bases. The V and J ends lost 1 base and 0 bases, in that order; junction bases with no gene match: 2. CDR3 size: 17 residues. The germline V gene encodes CDR1 SGHTA and CDR2 FQGNSA. The CDR3 loop reads CASSLVGLAGSTDTQYF. The CDR3 nucleotides read TGTGCCAGCAGCTTAGTGGGACTAGCGGGTAGCACAGATACGCAGTATTTT.

The J gene is TRBJ2-6, the V gene TRBV28; 7 bases are shared with TRBD1. The V gene end was trimmed by 5 bases and the J gene end by 2 bases; junction bases not matched to a gene: 3. Germline-derived CDR1 and CDR2 are MDHEN and SYDVKM. CDR3 length equals 15 residues. In DNA, the CDR3 is TGTGCCAGCAGTGAGGGGGCGGCTGGGGCCAACGTCCTGACTTTC. Translated, it gives CASSEGAAGANVLTF.

The rearrangement uses TRBV24-1 and TRBJ2-7; the D gene is possibly TRBD1 (5 bases). The germline V and J ends were trimmed by 3 bases and 3 bases, with 11 bases remaining between them. The germline gives CDR1 KGHDR, CDR2 SFDVKD. The CDR3 is 14 amino acids. The CDR3 loop reads CATSDITQGYEQYF. CDR3 nucleotides: TGTGCCACCAGTGATATCACGCAGGGCTACGAGCAGTACTTC.

V is TRBV24-1 and J is TRBJ2-3; 7 bases map to TRBD1. The trim removed 4 bases at V and 4 bases at J, leaving 7 bases unmatched. The germline gives CDR1 KGHDR, CDR2 SFDVKD. The CDR3 has 15 residues. CDR3 nucleotides: TGTGCCACCAGTGACCAGGGACAGATCGCAGATACGCAGTATTTT. Protein sequence: CATSDQGQIADTQYF.

The chain combines TRBV7-9 with TRBJ2-5; TRBD1 might be the D (5 bases). The V gene lost 1 base and the J gene lost 3 bases, with 9 bases spanning the gap. Germline V lookup: CDR1 SEHNR, CDR2 FQNEAQ (reference sequence). This CDR3 region has 14 residues. The CDR3 is CASSLVRAEETQYF. The CDR3 coding sequence is TGTGCCAGCAGCTTAGTCAGGGCCGAAGAGACCCAGTACTTC.

V is TRBV10-3 and J is TRBJ1-1; 9 bases line up with TRBD1. Germline trimming cut 6 bases from V and 0 bases from J; bases unmatched to any gene: 5. CDR1 is ENHRY, CDR2 SYGVKD, per germline. The CDR3 loop spans 15 amino acids. CDR3 sequence: CAIRDGTGMNTEAFF. CDR3 bases: TGTGCCATCAGGGACGGGACAGGGATGAACACTGAAGCTTTCTTT.

This chain connects TRBV21-1 to TRBJ2-2; TRBD2, as called in the table, went unchecked against the DNA. TRBV21-1 is annotated as a pseudogene. The length of the CDR3 is 20 residues. CDR3 amino acids: CASSKGIASGGAVWTGELFF. CDR3 bases: TGTGCCAGCAGCAAAGGTATTGCTAGCGGGGGGGCCGTATGGACCGGGGAGCTGTTTTTT.

This chain's CDR3 is CASSRQGTNYGYTF. In DNA form, the CDR3 reads TGTGCCAGCAGCCGACAGGGCACAAACTATGGCTACACCTTC. The chain is built from TRBV6-5 and TRBJ1-2; 7 nucleotides align to TRBD1. Germline-derived CDR1 and CDR2 are MNHEY and SVGAGI. J gave up 2 bases and V 6 bases, and 6 bases lay outside the gene matches. The CDR3 runs 14 residues.

This clone has a handful of counts. CDR3 coding DNA: TGTGCCAGTAGCGCCGACAGGGGGCATCGAAGTACTGAAGCTTTCTTT. This codes for CASSADRGHRSTEAFF. J is TRBJ1-1 and V is TRBV19; 10 positions match TRBD1. The CDR3 has 16 amino acids. Per germline, CDR1 LNHDA and CDR2 SQIVND (reference sequence). Trimming at V came to 6 bases and at J to 5 bases, leaving 12 bases not matched to a gene.

J is TRBJ1-1 and V is TRBV5-1; D call uncertain. From germline, CDR1 is SGHRS and CDR2 YFSETQ. V lost 1 base, J lost 5 bases, and 12 bases lay in between. The CDR3 runs to 14 residues. Written as DNA, the CDR3 is TGCGCCAGCAGCTTGTCCGCAGGCTCTACTGAAGCTTTCTTT. Translated: CASSLSAGSTEAFF.

V and J are TRBV3-1 (or the pseudogene TRBV3-2) and TRBJ2-4, with 8 nucleotides matching TRBD1. The CDR3 length is 18 residues. The junction had 8 bases not matched to a gene; V was cut back by 0 bases and J by 1 base. Germline V gene sequence: CDR1 LGHDT, CDR2 YNNKEL (reference sequence). Here the CDR3 reads CASSQDMRQGLAKNIQYF. The CDR3 region has the DNA TGTGCCAGCAGCCAAGATATGAGACAGGGGTTGGCCAAAAACATTCAGTACTTC.

This clone came up a few times. The chain links TRBV7-9 to TRBJ1-2, with D possibly matching TRBD1 (6 bases). Trimming cost V 3 bases and J 3 bases, with 11 bases left between them. The V gene's germline CDR1 is SEHNR and CDR2 FQNEAQ (reference sequence). This CDR3 has 14 amino acids. CDR3 sequence (DNA): TGTGCCAGCAGCTTGGCAAACAGGGACTATGGCTACACCTTC. Translated, it gives CASSLANRDYGYTF. The full variable domain, its missing parts supplied by reference TRBV7-9 and TRBJ1-2, is DTGVSQNPRHKITKRGQNVTFRCDPISEHNRLYWYRQTLGQGPEFLTYFQNEAQLEKSRLLSDRFSAERPKGSFSTLEIQRTEQGDSAMYLCASSLANRDYGYTFGSGTRLTVV.

The chain links TRBV18 to TRBJ2-4; 7 positions match TRBD1. CDR1 KGHSH and CDR2 LQKENI come from the germline V gene. The CDR3 is 16 amino acids. The V and J ends lost 2 bases and 3 bases, in that order; junction bases with no gene match: 7. This CDR3 is CASSPIRGLDKNIQYF. The CDR3 DNA sequence: TGTGCCAGCTCACCAATCAGGGGGTTAGACAAAAACATTCAGTACTTC.

The chain employs TRBV5-1 and TRBJ1-4; TRBD1 matches 7 bases. With V trimmed by 3 bases and J by 6 bases, 5 bases remained unmatched. The CDR3 is 14 residues long. Germline V gene sequence: CDR1 SGHRS, CDR2 YFSETQ. The CDR3 protein is CASSSTGTDEKLFF. The CDR3 DNA sequence: TGCGCCAGCAGCTCTACCGGGACAGATGAAAAACTGTTTTTT. Supplemented by reference TRBV5-1 and TRBJ1-4, the full variable domain reads KAGVTQTPRYLIKTRGQQVTLSCSPISGHRSVSWYQQTPGQGLQFLFEYFSETQRNKGNFPGRFSGRQFSNSRSEMNVSTLELGDSALYLCASSSTGTDEKLFFGSGTQLSVL.

The chain couples TRBV7-9 to TRBJ2-6; D gene ambiguous. V was cut by 3 bases and J by 1 base, with 7 bases left in between. This CDR3 contains 15 residues. Looked up from germline, CDR1 is SEHNR and CDR2 is FQNEAQ (reference sequence). For the CDR3, the DNA is TGTGCCAGCAGCTTTGTCCCTTCTGGGGCCAACGTCCTGACTTTC. Translating it yields CASSFVPSGANVLTF. Variable domain in full (rest from reference TRBV7-9 and TRBJ2-6): DTGVSQNPRHKITKRGQNVTFRCDPISEHNRLYWYRQTLGQGPEFLTYFQNEAQLEKSRLLSDRFSAERPKGSFSTLEIQRTEQGDSAMYLCASSFVPSGANVLTFGAGSRLTVL.

The rearrangement joins TRBV6-5 to TRBJ1-4; unclear D gene. V shed 0 bases and J shed 4 bases, with 9 bases lying between them. Germline V lookup: CDR1 MNHEY, CDR2 SVGAGI. This CDR3 has 15 residues. The CDR3: CASSYSGRNNEKLFF. The CDR3 coding sequence is TGTGCCAGCAGTTACTCGGGCAGAAATAATGAAAAACTGTTTTTT.

DNA of the CDR3: TGTGCCAGTACCCCCGGGACAGGGAGCACCGGGGAGCTGTTTTTT. Amino acids: CASTPGTGSTGELFF. The chain combines TRBV19 with TRBJ2-2, with TRBD1 identical over 9 bases. There are 15 residues in the CDR3. CDR1 is LNHDA, CDR2 SQIVND, per germline (reference sequence). V lost 7 bases, J lost 4 bases, and 7 bases stayed unmatched.